Shown below are 23 T cell receptor beta chains from a single sample sequenced in a study of cytomegalovirus exposure and HLA in healthy donors. The study ran its PCR with 60 Vbeta and 13 Jbeta primers. TCRdb's copy holds only in-frame clones and misses some; the assay was immunoSEQ multiplex PCR. The data contain 150,000 to 200,000 clones, around 77% of them seen just once; the ten biggest clones take up approximately 2.5%. The sequenced sample was PBMCs. The receptor set was obtained from a man aged 60-69 years in good health and CMV-seronegative.

This clone was counted at least ten times. The rearrangement joins TRBV30 to TRBJ2-7; TRBD2 is a possible D gene (6 bases). Looked up from germline, CDR1 is GTSNPN and CDR2 is SVGIG (reference sequence). The length of the CDR3 is 13 residues. Trimming took 1 base from V and 2 from J, leaving 9 bases between them. The CDR3 region is CAWSEGGTYEQYF. As DNA, the CDR3 is TGTGCCTGGAGTGAAGGCGGGACCTACGAGCAGTACTTC.

This clone occurred a few times. The CDR3, as DNA: TGCGCCAGCAGCTTGGAGGGGCGGACGAACACCGGGGAGCTGTTTTTT. Its translation is CASSLEGRTNTGELFF. The gene calls are TRBV5-1 and TRBJ2-2; D is possibly TRBD1 (5 bases). Trimming took 0 bases from V and 0 from J, leaving 9 bases between them. The CDR3 is made up of 16 amino acids. Germline loops: CDR1 SGHRS, CDR2 YFSETQ.

The chain joins TRBV14 to TRBJ2-7, with TRBD1 as a possible D gene (5 bases). V gave up 4 bases and J gave up 4 bases, with 11 bases separating them. Germline CDR1 is SGHDN and CDR2 is FVKESK. The CDR3 extends over 13 amino acids. This CDR3 is CASSRTKQYEQYF. The CDR3 coding sequence is TGTGCCAGCAGCCGGACAAAACAGTACGAGCAGTACTTC.

This chain connects TRBV27 to TRBJ1-5, with TRBD1 matching 9 bases. CDR1 and CDR2 (germline): MNHEY, SMNVEV (reference sequence). The CDR3 loop spans 15 amino acids. The V segment lost 5 bases and the J segment 7 bases; nucleotides outside the gene matches: 9. The DNA of the CDR3 is TGTGCCAGCAGTGGAACAGGGGGCTTCGGGCAGCCCCAGCATTTT. It specifies CASSGTGGFGQPQHF.

This clone was seen only a few times. The chain recombines TRBV6-6 with TRBJ1-1; D is possibly TRBD1 (6 bases). This CDR3 region has 15 residues. V lost 6 bases and J 0 bases, leaving 14 bases between the germline ends. Germline V CDR1 and CDR2: MNHNY, SVGAGI (reference sequence). CDR3 nucleotide sequence: TGTGCCAGCAGCCATGCACAGGGCCTGAACACTGAAGCTTTCTTT. This encodes CASSHAQGLNTEAFF.

V is TRBV5-4 and J is TRBJ1-1, with TRBD1 identical over 8 bases. There are 16 residues in the CDR3. The junction had 8 bases not matched to a gene; V was cut back by 3 bases and J by 1 base. Germline CDR1 SGHNT, CDR2 YYREEE (reference sequence). This CDR3 is CASSSDQGASNTEAFF. The CDR3 DNA is TGTGCCAGCAGCTCAGACCAGGGGGCGTCGAACACTGAAGCTTTCTTT. Drawing the rest from reference TRBV5-4 and TRBJ1-1, the complete variable domain is ETGVTQSPTHLIKTRGQQVTLRCSSQSGHNTVSWYQQALGQGPQFIFQYYREEENGRGNFPPRFSGLQFPNYSSELNVNALELDDSALYLCASSSDQGASNTEAFFGQGTRLTVV.

The rearrangement joins TRBV5-6 to TRBJ2-5; D gene unclear. Trimming cost V 4 bases and J 5 bases, with 9 bases left between them. Germline lookup yields CDR1 SGHDT and CDR2 YYEEEE. The CDR3 length is 12 residues. This chain's CDR3 is CASSRSGETQYF. The CDR3 DNA reads TGTGCCAGCAGCCGATCCGGGGAGACCCAGTACTTC.

This clone was seen just once. This CDR3 is also generated by other DNA sequences in the sample. The chain carries TRBV15 and TRBJ1-4; TRBD1 might be the D (5 bases). V lost 0 bases and J lost 7, with 9 bases in between. Germline-derived CDR1 and CDR2 are LNHNV and YYDKDF (reference sequence). The CDR3 extends over 14 amino acids. The CDR3 DNA reads as TGTGCCACCAGCAGAGATAGGGGTGGTGAAAAACTGTTTTTT. Amino acids: CATSRDRGGEKLFF.

This rearrangement joins TRBV20-1 to TRBJ1-1, with D possibly TRBD1 on 5 matching bases. CDR1 is DFQATT and CDR2 is SNEGSKA in the germline V gene (reference sequence). The length of the CDR3 is 10 residues. V was shortened by 7 bases and J by 8 bases, with 11 bases between the two germline ends. The DNA of the CDR3 is TGCAGTGATTCGCGGGGGGAAGCTTTCTTT. This sequence encodes CSDSRGEAFF.

The gene calls are TRBV2 and TRBJ1-1; D perhaps matches TRBD1 (5 bases). The V gene's germline CDR1 is SNHLY and CDR2 FYNNEI. The CDR3 extends over 13 amino acids. V was clipped by 6 bases and J by 0 bases, with 8 bases between them. CDR3 in amino acids: CASRKTVNTEAFF. The CDR3 DNA is TGTGCCAGCAGAAAGACAGTGAACACTGAAGCTTTCTTT.

The chain combines TRBV6-9 with TRBJ1-4, with 7 bases matching TRBD1. The CDR3 totals 16 residues. The V segment lost 3 bases and the J segment 5 bases; nucleotides outside the gene matches: 9. From germline, CDR1 is MNHGY and CDR2 SVAAGI. DNA for the CDR3: TGTGCCAGCAGTTACCGCTCCGGGACAGAGAATGAAAAACTGTTTTTT. Its translation is CASSYRSGTENEKLFF.

The chain has TRBV19 and TRBJ1-5, with unresolved D. V gave up 4 bases and J gave up 7 bases, with 17 bases separating them. Germline V gives CDR1 LNHDA, CDR2 SQIVND (reference sequence). The CDR3 contains 15 residues. CDR3 in DNA: TGTGCCAGTAGTAGGCTCGGGAGCGGTGGACAGCCCCAGCATTTT. Its protein product is CASSRLGSGGQPQHF.

The rearrangement uses TRBV5-1 and TRBJ2-7; 11 nucleotides line up with TRBD1. This CDR3 spans 14 amino acids. Germline values: CDR1 SGHRS, CDR2 YFSETQ. V lost 4 bases to trimming and J lost 5 bases; unmatched junction nucleotides: 5. Written as DNA, the CDR3 is TGCGCCAGCAGCCTGAGGACAGGGGGCGACGAGCAGTACTTC. Protein: CASSLRTGGDEQYF.

CDR3 in DNA: TGTGCCATCAGTGAAGGGACTAGCACGGATGAGCAGTTCTTC. The encoded protein is CAISEGTSTDEQFF. This chain joins TRBV10-3 and TRBJ2-1; the match to TRBD2 covers 9 bases. CDR1 and CDR2 (germline): ENHRY, SYGVKD. The junction had 5 bases not matched to a gene; V was cut back by 3 bases and J by 8 bases. The CDR3 runs to 14 residues.

V gene TRBV5-1 combines with J gene TRBJ1-2, with 9 bases fitting TRBD1. Germline CDR1 is SGHRS and CDR2 is YFSETQ. The CDR3 is made up of 12 amino acids. V gave up 3 bases and J gave up 8 bases; unmatched junction bases: 2. This chain's CDR3 is CASSSDRGGYTF. Here the CDR3 DNA reads TGCGCCAGCAGCTCGGACAGGGGCGGCTACACCTTC.

This clone was counted between two and nine times. The chain uses TRBV4-2 and TRBJ1-1; 9 bases are a match to TRBD1. There are 14 residues in the CDR3. Germline V gene lookup returns CDR1 LGHNA and CDR2 YNFKEQ. Unmatched junction bases numbered 4, after V lost 0 bases and J lost 8 bases. The DNA for the CDR3 is TGTGCCAGCAGCCAAGATCCGGGGACAGGGGAAGCTTTCTTT. Its protein is CASSQDPGTGEAFF.

The rearrangement joins TRBV27 to TRBJ2-3, with D hard to call. CDR3 length: 13 residues. Germline CDR1 is MNHEY and CDR2 is SMNVEV (reference sequence). The V and J ends lost 5 bases and 4 bases respectively, with 10 bases between them. CDR3 in DNA: TGTGCCAGCAGTCTCCTCGCAGCAGATACGCAGTATTTT. Its translation is CASSLLAADTQYF.

V is TRBV7-2 and J is TRBJ2-7; D is possibly TRBD2 (6 bases). Trimming left V 1 base short and J 4 bases short, with 17 bases between. This CDR3 region has 16 residues. Germline V gene sequence: CDR1 SGHTA, CDR2 FQGNSA. CDR3 in amino acids: CASSLDWASEHYEQYF. The DNA for the CDR3 is TGTGCCAGCAGCTTAGATTGGGCTAGCGAGCATTACGAGCAGTACTTC.

The chain links TRBV13 to TRBJ1-1; D remains unclear. Between the trimmed V and J ends, which lost 5 bases and 6 bases, there was a span of 25 bases. The CDR3 has 17 residues. Germline V gives CDR1 PRHDT, CDR2 FYEKMQ (reference sequence). In DNA form, the CDR3 reads TGTGCCAGCAGCGCTGGACGGGTACCGAGGGAGTCTGCTGAAGCTTTCTTT. This sequence encodes CASSAGRVPRESAEAFF. The variable domain in full, completed from reference TRBV13 and TRBJ1-1, reads AAGVIQSPRHLIKEKRETATLKCYPIPRHDTVYWYQQGPGQDPQFLISFYEKMQSDKGSIPDRFSAQQFSDYHSELNMSSLELGDSALYFCASSAGRVPRESAEAFFGQGTRLTVV.

The rearrangement uses TRBV10-1 and TRBJ2-1; possibly TRBD2 for D (6 bases). CDR1 is WNHNN and CDR2 is SYGVQD in the germline V gene (reference sequence). V gave up 1 base and J gave up 7 bases, with 14 bases separating them. The CDR3 covers 15 residues. In nucleotides, the CDR3 is TGCGCCAGCAGTGAGTATGCGGGGTTGGCTAATGAGCAGTTCTTC. Translated, it gives CASSEYAGLANEQFF.

Only a few counts were recorded for this clone. The chain couples TRBV19 to TRBJ2-1, with 7 nucleotides matching TRBD2. V shed 2 bases and J 3 bases; nucleotides not matched to a gene: 4. Germline CDR1 is LNHDA and CDR2 is SQIVND (reference sequence). The CDR3 runs to 15 residues. CDR3 coding DNA: TGTGCCAGTAGTATATCCAGCGGGAACTACAATGAGCAGTTCTTC. Protein product: CASSISSGNYNEQFF.

This sequence joins TRBV27 and TRBJ1-1; TRBD1 is a possible D gene (5 bases). CDR3 length: 18 amino acids. Trimming removed 0 bases from V and 0 bases from J, with 17 bases in between. Germline CDR1 is MNHEY and CDR2 is SMNVEV (reference sequence). CDR3 sequence: CASSLSGSPGSMNTEAFF. CDR3 sequence (DNA): TGTGCCAGCAGTTTATCAGGCTCCCCAGGGTCCATGAACACTGAAGCTTTCTTT.

The chain uses TRBV5-4 and TRBJ1-1; TRBD1 aligns across 7 bases. CDR1 and CDR2 (germline): SGHNT, YYREEE (reference sequence). The length of the CDR3 is 13 residues. J gave up 7 bases and V 0 bases, and 3 bases lay outside the gene matches. CDR3 loop: CASSLARTGEAFF. CDR3 nucleotide sequence: TGTGCCAGCAGCTTGGCCCGGACAGGTGAAGCTTTCTTT.